This passage covers 31 T cell receptor beta chains from one sample sequenced in a study of beta chain features in type 1 diabetes. Expressed TCRB transcripts were sequenced, since all the RNA that had been isolated was reverse transcribed. Sequenced by immunoSEQ multiplex PCR; TCRdb stores in-frame clones only, minus some. Here the sample spans about 320,000 clones, about 14% being singletons. Input material: central memory CD4+ T cells from blood. The receptor source for this set is a man aged 25-45 years in good health.

This sequence joins TRBV11-2 and TRBJ2-3, with D possibly being TRBD1 (6 bases). The V gene's germline CDR1 is SGHAT and CDR2 FQNNGV. The V and J ends lost 6 bases and 4 bases respectively, with 14 bases between them. The CDR3 is 14 residues long. CDR3 residues: CASRVGGAADTQYF. The CDR3 DNA is TGTGCCAGCAGGGTTGGGGGCGCGGCAGATACGCAGTATTTT.

This clone was detected a few times. Relative to the germline gene, one junction end is altered; a read error may explain this. This chain uses TRBV15 with TRBJ1-6; tentatively, D is TRBD1 (5 bases). Germline V gene sequence: CDR1 LNHNV, CDR2 YYDKDF (reference sequence). CDR3 length: 14 residues. The CDR3 spells CATSREGTNSPLHF. In nucleotides, the CDR3 is TGTGCCACCAGCCGAGAAGGGACTAATTCACCCCTCCACTTT.

V is TRBV6-5 and J is TRBJ2-2, with 10 bases identical to TRBD1. Trimming cost V 6 bases and J 5 bases; bases outside gene matches: 6. The germline V gene encodes CDR1 MNHEY and CDR2 SVGAGI. This CDR3 is built from 15 residues. CDR3 nucleotide sequence: TGTGCCAGCAGGAAGACAGGGGGCAATACCGGGGAGCTGTTTTTT. It specifies CASRKTGGNTGELFF.

V gene TRBV7-8 combines with J gene TRBJ1-6, with 7 nucleotides matching TRBD1. The length of the CDR3 is 17 residues. Looked up from germline, CDR1 is SGHVS and CDR2 is FQNEAQ. Trimming cost V 5 bases and J 6 bases; bases outside gene matches: 13. CDR3 region: CASSRESTGILNSPLHF. CDR3 nucleotide sequence: TGTGCCAGCAGCCGGGAGTCGACAGGGATACTTAATTCACCCCTCCACTTT.

This clone was counted only a few times. The genes are TRBV6-6 and TRBJ2-2; no firm D call. This CDR3 region has 11 residues. Trimming took off 4 bases at V and 7 bases at J, with 4 bases between the two ends. Germline V gives CDR1 MNHNY, CDR2 SVGAGI (reference sequence). Here the CDR3 DNA reads TGTGCCAGCAGTTTTATCGGGGAGCTGTTTTTT. This translates into CASSFIGELFF.

This clone was seen a handful of times. This sequence joins TRBV6-1 and TRBJ2-7; tentatively, D is TRBD1 (6 bases). The germline CDR1 and CDR2 sequences are MNHNS and SASEGT. CDR3 length: 13 amino acids. Trimming left V 6 bases short and J 7 bases short, with 16 bases between. The CDR3 protein is CASRATGLLEQYV. The CDR3 coding sequence is TGTGCCAGCAGAGCAACAGGGTTACTTGAGCAGTACGTC.

The chain uses TRBV2 and TRBJ1-2; D gene unclear. Per the germline V gene, CDR1 is SNHLY and CDR2 is FYNNEI. Trimming pared 7 bases from V and 0 bases from J, leaving 3 bases between. CDR3 length: 11 residues. DNA for the CDR3: TGTGCCAGCACGGCTAACTATGGCTACACCTTC. It yields the protein CASTANYGYTF.

At least ten counts were recorded for this clone. The gene calls are TRBV9 and TRBJ2-1, with 9 bases aligning to TRBD1. Germline V gives CDR1 SGDLS, CDR2 YYNGEE. The CDR3 extends over 15 amino acids. V lost 5 bases, J lost 4 bases, and 7 bases stayed unmatched. The CDR3 loop is CASSEGDRDYNEQFF. For the CDR3, the DNA is TGTGCCAGCAGTGAGGGGGACAGGGATTACAATGAGCAGTTCTTC.

The V and J genes are TRBV5-1 and TRBJ1-2; the D is unclear. The CDR3 contains 11 residues. Trimming took off 0 bases at V and 7 bases at J, with 4 bases between the two ends. CDR1 and CDR2 from the germline V gene are SGHRS and YFSETQ. The chain's CDR3 is CASSLEGGYTF. In DNA, the CDR3 is TGCGCCAGCAGCTTGGAGGGTGGCTACACCTTC.

The table lists this clone with a few counts. CDR3 loop: CASTADGGQPQHF. The CDR3 DNA follows: TGTGCCAGCACCGCGGACGGGGGGCAGCCCCAGCATTTT. The chain couples TRBV28 to TRBJ1-5, with a tentative D call TRBD1 (5 bases). The CDR3 runs 13 residues. V gave up 7 bases and J gave up 7 bases, with 14 bases separating them. Germline-derived CDR1 and CDR2 are MDHEN and SYDVKM. Full variable domain (remainder filled in from reference TRBV28 and TRBJ1-5): DVKVTQSSRYLVKRTGEKVFLECVQDMDHENMFWYRQDPGLGLRLIYFSYDVKMKEKGDIPEGYSVSREKKERFSLILESASTNQTSMYLCASTADGGQPQHFGDGTRLSIL.

The table lists this clone with a few counts. The chain links TRBV7-2 to TRBJ1-1; weak D call: TRBD1 (5 bases). The CDR3 runs to 13 residues. CDR1 and CDR2 (germline): SGHTA, FQGNSA. Trimming shortened V by 7 bases and J by 3 bases, and 12 bases separated the two germline ends. Here the CDR3 DNA reads TGTGCCAGCACCCCCCAGGGAGACACTGAAGCTTTCTTT. Its protein product is CASTPQGDTEAFF.

The sample holds a few counts of this clone. J is TRBJ1-5 and V is TRBV19, with 7 bases lining up with TRBD1. The germline V gene has CDR1 LNHDA and CDR2 SQIVND (reference sequence). This CDR3 region has 14 residues. The V and J ends lost 5 bases and 5 bases, in that order; junction bases with no gene match: 6. The CDR3 nucleotides are TGTGCCAGTAGTGACCAGGGGGTTGATCAGCCCCAGCATTTT. Translation: CASSDQGVDQPQHF. The complete variable domain, with remaining parts taken from reference TRBV19 and TRBJ1-5, reads DGGITQSPKYLFRKEGQNVTLSCEQNLNHDAMYWYRQDPGQGLRLIYYSQIVNDFQKGDIAEGYSVSREKKESFPLTVTSAQKNPTAFYLCASSDQGVDQPQHFGDGTRLSIL.

This clone has only a few counts. V and J are TRBV14 and TRBJ2-3; D remains unclear. Trimming removed 2 bases at V and 6 bases at J, with 9 bases between. There are 13 residues in the CDR3. In germline, CDR1 is SGHDN, CDR2 FVKESK. The CDR3 nucleotides read TGTGCCAGCAGCCAATACAAATTCGATACGCAGTATTTT. The encoded protein is CASSQYKFDTQYF.

The chain employs TRBV11-2 and TRBJ2-1; the D gene is possibly TRBD2 (7 bases). The V and J ends lost 1 base and 2 bases respectively, with 15 bases between them. The CDR3 contains 17 residues. Germline V gene lookup returns CDR1 SGHAT and CDR2 FQNNGV. The DNA of the CDR3 is TGTGCCAGCAGCTTAGGGTTCTCGGGGGGCGCCTACAATGAGCAGTTCTTC. It codes for CASSLGFSGGAYNEQFF.

Ten or more counts support this clone. The chain carries TRBV28 and TRBJ1-5, with D tentatively TRBD1 (6 bases). The ends were cut back, 7 bases at V and 6 bases at J, with 19 bases in the middle. Germline loops: CDR1 MDHEN, CDR2 SYDVKM. The CDR3 length is 15 residues. CDR3 loop: CASTPGQGLSQPQHF. Here the CDR3 DNA reads TGTGCCAGCACCCCGGGCCAGGGGCTCTCTCAGCCCCAGCATTTT.

This clone has at least ten counts. The chain is built from TRBV19 and TRBJ1-5; D is ambiguous. CDR1 and CDR2 (germline): LNHDA, SQIVND (reference sequence). V was pared by 7 bases and J by 5 bases, with 9 bases between. There are 12 residues in the CDR3. The CDR3 reads CASTIKDQPQHF. The CDR3 coding sequence is TGTGCCAGTACCATTAAGGATCAGCCCCAGCATTTT. The full variable domain, completed using reference TRBV19 and TRBJ1-5, is DGGITQSPKYLFRKEGQNVTLSCEQNLNHDAMYWYRQDPGQGLRLIYYSQIVNDFQKGDIAEGYSVSREKKESFPLTVTSAQKNPTAFYLCASTIKDQPQHFGDGTRLSIL.

The chain carries TRBV19 and TRBJ2-2; 8 nucleotides line up with TRBD1. CDR3 length: 14 amino acids. V gave up 6 bases and J gave up 7 bases; unmatched junction bases: 7. Germline V lookup: CDR1 LNHDA, CDR2 SQIVND (reference sequence). The CDR3 protein is CASSPGGASGELFF. CDR3 bases: TGTGCCAGTAGCCCAGGGGGCGCGAGCGGGGAGCTGTTTTTT.

In this sample, this clone turned up a few times. V usage is TRBV14 and J usage is TRBJ2-1, with 8 bases fitting TRBD2. CDR3 size: 16 residues. V lost 4 bases and J lost 4; bases outside the gene matches: 9. Germline V gene data show CDR1 as SGHDN and CDR2 as FVKESK. In nucleotides, the CDR3 is TGTGCCAGCAGCCGCGGGTCTAGCGGGCCGTACAATGAGCAGTTCTTC. It encodes CASSRGSSGPYNEQFF.

This clone was seen only a few times. The chain employs TRBV7-8 and TRBJ2-7; D is ambiguous. Trimming took off 3 bases at V and 6 bases at J, with 9 bases between the two ends. This CDR3 has 12 amino acids. Germline CDR1 SGHVS, CDR2 FQNEAQ. The CDR3 is CASSFRPGEQYF. In DNA, the CDR3 is TGTGCCAGCAGCTTCCGTCCCGGCGAGCAGTACTTC.

This clone was observed a few times. The rearrangement joins TRBV21-1 to TRBJ2-1; TRBD2 is the table's D call, not checked against the DNA. TRBV21-1 is tagged as a pseudogene. There are 19 residues in the CDR3. The CDR3 DNA follows: TGTGCCAGCAGCAAAGGTTGGACTAGCGGGGACCCCATACCTGGTGAGCAGTTCTTC. Amino acids: CASSKGWTSGDPIPGEQFF.

In its sample, this clone was seen a few times. V usage is TRBV6-5 and J usage is TRBJ2-3, with 8 bases matching TRBD2. Germline trimming cut 6 bases from V and 1 base from J; bases unmatched to any gene: 0. The CDR3 length is 13 residues. CDR1 and CDR2 (germline): MNHEY, SVGAGI. The CDR3 protein is CASRLAGTDTQYF. The CDR3 bases are TGTGCCAGCAGACTAGCGGGCACAGATACGCAGTATTTT.

The table lists this clone with a few counts. The CDR3 protein is CASSTAGTSGRATEQFF. In DNA, the CDR3 is TGCGCCAGCAGCACAGCAGGGACTAGCGGGAGGGCCACAGAGCAGTTCTTC. The J gene is TRBJ2-1, the V gene TRBV5-1; TRBD2 agrees at 16 bases. The germline gives CDR1 SGHRS, CDR2 YFSETQ. The ends lost 4 bases at V and 10 bases at J; junction bases unmatched: 11. The CDR3 is 17 residues long.

This clone has just a few counts. The chain links TRBV7-2 to TRBJ1-1; D gene ambiguous. V shed 5 bases and J shed 1 base, with 8 bases lying between them. The CDR3 totals 13 residues. Germline V gives CDR1 SGHTA, CDR2 FQGNSA. The CDR3 loop reads CASSQEKNTEAFF. CDR3 coding DNA: TGTGCCAGCAGCCAAGAAAAGAACACTGAAGCTTTCTTT.

The chain couples TRBV15 to TRBJ1-2; 7 bases match TRBD1. Germline CDR1 LNHNV, CDR2 YYDKDF (reference sequence). The CDR3 contains 16 residues. The trim removed 5 bases at V and 8 bases at J, leaving 17 bases unmatched. The CDR3 nucleotides are TGTGCCACCAGCCGCACCGGGACAGCCCCTACGGGGGGCTACACCTTC. It is translated as CATSRTGTAPTGGYTF.

This chain connects TRBV6-1 to TRBJ2-3; 11 bases agree with TRBD2. CDR1 is MNHNS and CDR2 is SASEGT in the germline V gene. The J segment lost 2 bases and the V segment lost 3 bases, leaving 4 bases of the junction unmatched. The CDR3 spans 16 residues. For the CDR3, the DNA is TGTGCCAGCAGTGAGGGACTAGCGGCCCTCACAGATACGCAGTATTTT. Protein sequence: CASSEGLAALTDTQYF.

V usage is TRBV19 and J usage is TRBJ1-2, with TRBD1 as a possible D gene (5 bases). V dropped 6 bases and J dropped 4 bases, with 18 bases sitting between them. Germline V CDR1 and CDR2: LNHDA, SQIVND (reference sequence). This CDR3 is built from 15 residues. The CDR3 bases are TGTGCCAGTAGCCCGTCCCGGGGGATGGGCTATGGCTACACCTTC. Amino acid sequence: CASSPSRGMGYGYTF.

J is TRBJ2-5 and V is TRBV30, with 16 bases lining up with TRBD2. The CDR3 consists of 16 residues. V shed 2 bases, J shed 7 bases, and the junction held 7 bases outside the gene matches. Germline values: CDR1 GTSNPN, CDR2 SVGIG (reference sequence). CDR3 nucleotide sequence: TGTGCCTGGAGTCCGAAAGGGACTAGCGGGAGGGGGACCCAGTACTTC. Its translation: CAWSPKGTSGRGTQYF.

J is TRBJ2-3 and V is TRBV11-3; D perhaps matches TRBD2 (5 bases). V lost 6 bases and J 2 bases, leaving 12 bases between the germline ends. Germline V lookup: CDR1 SGHNT, CDR2 YENEEA. The CDR3 length is 14 residues. The CDR3 DNA reads TGTGCCAGCAGTCACGTGAGGGCCACAGATACGCAGTATTTT. The encoded protein is CASSHVRATDTQYF. The full variable domain, its missing parts supplied by reference TRBV11-3 and TRBJ2-3, is EAGVVQSPRYKIIEKKQPVAFWCNPISGHNTLYWYLQNLGQGPELLIRYENEEAVDDSQLPKDRFSAERLKGVDSTLKIQPAELGDSAVYLCASSHVRATDTQYFGPGTRLTVL.

This chain uses TRBV27 with TRBJ2-3, with a weak D call TRBD1 (5 bases). Germline V lookup: CDR1 MNHEY, CDR2 SMNVEV (reference sequence). The CDR3 sequence is 16 residues long. Trimming pared 6 bases from V and 0 bases from J, leaving 16 bases between. Here the CDR3 reads CASRRRAPVSTDTQYF. Here the CDR3 DNA reads TGTGCCAGCAGGCGCAGGGCCCCGGTTAGCACAGATACGCAGTATTTT.

The V and J genes are TRBV10-3 and TRBJ1-2, with D possibly TRBD1 on 5 matching bases. The CDR3 is made up of 13 amino acids. V lost 3 bases and J lost 3, with 8 bases in between. Germline V gene lookup returns CDR1 ENHRY and CDR2 SYGVKD. The CDR3 sequence is CAISDQGYYGYTF. The CDR3 nucleotides read TGTGCCATCAGTGATCAGGGATACTATGGCTACACCTTC.

V is TRBV5-8 and J is TRBJ2-7; 14 nucleotides match TRBD2. V trimming: 6 bases; J trimming: 6 bases; junction bases outside the gene matches: 8. The V gene's germline CDR1 is SGHTS and CDR2 YDEGEE. The CDR3 covers 15 residues. CDR3 amino acids: CASMTGTSGRGEQYV. The CDR3 nucleotides read TGTGCCAGCATGACCGGGACTAGCGGGAGAGGCGAGCAGTACGTC.